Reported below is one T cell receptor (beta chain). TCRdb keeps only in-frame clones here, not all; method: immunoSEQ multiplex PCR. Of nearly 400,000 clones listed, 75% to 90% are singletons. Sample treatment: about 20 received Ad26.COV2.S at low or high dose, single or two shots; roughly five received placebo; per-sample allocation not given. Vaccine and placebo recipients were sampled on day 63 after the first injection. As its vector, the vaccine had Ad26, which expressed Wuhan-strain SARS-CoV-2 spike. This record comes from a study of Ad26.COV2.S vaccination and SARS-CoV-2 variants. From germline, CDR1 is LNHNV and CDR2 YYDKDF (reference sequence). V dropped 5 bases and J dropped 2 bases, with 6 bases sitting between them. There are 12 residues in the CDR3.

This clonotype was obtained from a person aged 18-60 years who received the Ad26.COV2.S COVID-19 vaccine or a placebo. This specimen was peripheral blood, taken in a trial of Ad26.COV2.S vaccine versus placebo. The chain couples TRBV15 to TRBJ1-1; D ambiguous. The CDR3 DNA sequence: TGTGCCACCAGCGGCGATAACACTGAAGCTTTCTTT. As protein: CATSGDNTEAFF.